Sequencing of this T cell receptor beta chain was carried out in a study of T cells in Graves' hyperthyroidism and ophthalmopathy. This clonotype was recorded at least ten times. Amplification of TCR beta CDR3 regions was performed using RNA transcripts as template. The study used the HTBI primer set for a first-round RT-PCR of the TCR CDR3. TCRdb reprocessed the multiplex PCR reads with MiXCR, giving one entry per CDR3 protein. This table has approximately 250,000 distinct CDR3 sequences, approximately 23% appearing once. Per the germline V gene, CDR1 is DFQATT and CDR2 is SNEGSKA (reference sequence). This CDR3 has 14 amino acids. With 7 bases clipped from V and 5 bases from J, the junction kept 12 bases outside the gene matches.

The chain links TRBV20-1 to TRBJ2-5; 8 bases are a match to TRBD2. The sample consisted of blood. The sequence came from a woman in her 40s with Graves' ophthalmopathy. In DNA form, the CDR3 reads TGCAGTGTTAGGGCGGGAGGAAGGGGGGAGACCCAGTACTTC. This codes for CSVRAGGRGETQYF.